These 21 T cell receptor beta chains share one sample of origin, sequenced in a study of T cell responses to AZD1222 COVID-19 vaccine. Assay: immunoSEQ multiplex PCR; the TCRdb copy retains only in-frame clones and omits some. The sample lists some 48,000 clones, 80% to 90% occurring once. Material: peripheral blood, obtained 28 days after the second AZD1222 dose. The receptors shown here come from an adult who received the AZD1222 COVID-19 vaccine.

The chain uses TRBV27 and TRBJ2-7; 11 positions agree with TRBD2. The germline V gene has CDR1 MNHEY and CDR2 SMNVEV (reference sequence). The ends lost 5 bases at V and 3 bases at J; junction bases unmatched: 9. This CDR3 contains 16 residues. This CDR3 is CASSRLAGGGGYEQYF. The CDR3 bases are TGTGCCAGCAGTCGCCTAGCGGGAGGTGGTGGCTACGAGCAGTACTTC.

The chain has TRBV19 and TRBJ2-1; TRBD2 matches at 13 bases. This CDR3 comprises 16 residues. The J segment lost 8 bases and the V segment lost 5 bases, leaving 9 bases of the junction unmatched. In germline, CDR1 is LNHDA, CDR2 SQIVND (reference sequence). The CDR3 nucleotides read TGTGCCAGTAGTCTCAGGACTAGCGGGAGTTTGGATGAGCAGTTCTTC. It specifies CASSLRTSGSLDEQFF.

This clone has only a few counts. The gene calls are TRBV6-5 and TRBJ2-2; D may be TRBD1 (5 bases). CDR1 is MNHEY and CDR2 is SVGAGI in the germline V gene. The ends were cut back, 5 bases at V and 0 bases at J, with 10 bases in the middle. CDR3 length: 15 amino acids. This CDR3 reads CASSPDTSNTGELFF. CDR3 nucleotides: TGTGCCAGCAGTCCGGACACCTCGAACACCGGGGAGCTGTTTTTT.

This chain joins TRBV10-3 and TRBJ2-7, with D perhaps given as TRBD1 or TRBD2 (6 bases each). Looked up from germline, CDR1 is ENHRY and CDR2 is SYGVKD. CDR3 size: 15 residues. The germline V and J ends were trimmed by 6 bases and 3 bases, with 18 bases remaining between them. CDR3 sequence: CAISSVSGEVYEQYF. The CDR3 nucleotides read TGTGCCATCAGCAGTGTGTCAGGGGAGGTCTACGAGCAGTACTTC.

This clone has a single count. This rearrangement joins TRBV6-1 to TRBJ1-5; no clear D gene. This CDR3 contains 13 residues. Trimming cost V 2 bases and J 5 bases, with 7 bases left between them. Germline V gives CDR1 MNHNS, CDR2 SASEGT. The CDR3 DNA sequence: TGTGCCAGCAGTGAAAGTAAGCATCAGCCCCAGCATTTT. This encodes CASSESKHQPQHF.

This clone was counted once. This chain uses TRBV5-4 with TRBJ2-7; 12 nucleotides line up with TRBD2. V lost 4 bases to trimming and J lost 4 bases; unmatched junction nucleotides: 6. This CDR3 spans 15 amino acids. Germline V gene data show CDR1 as SGHNT and CDR2 as YYREEE (reference sequence). In nucleotides, the CDR3 is TGTGCCAGCAGCCCACGGACTAGCGGGACATACGAGCAGTACTTC. This sequence encodes CASSPRTSGTYEQYF.

CDR3 residues: CASSLGGSGSEQFF. In DNA, the CDR3 is TGTGCCAGCAGCTTAGGGGGTAGCGGGAGTGAGCAGTTCTTC. The genes are TRBV7-3 and TRBJ2-1; 9 positions agree with TRBD2. The V gene end was trimmed by 2 bases and the J gene end by 9 bases; junction bases not matched to a gene: 5. The CDR3 has 14 amino acids. Germline CDR1 and CDR2: SGHTA and FQGTGA.

V and J are TRBV1 and TRBJ2-2; the tabulated D call, TRBD1, remains unverified against the DNA. TRBV1 is annotated as a pseudogene. This CDR3 contains 14 residues. The CDR3 region is CTSSQRTRTGELFF. CDR3 sequence (DNA): TGCACCAGCAGCCAAAGGACAAGGACCGGGGAGCTGTTTTTT.

J is TRBJ2-5 and V is TRBV13; 7 bases agree with TRBD1. CDR1 PRHDT and CDR2 FYEKMQ come from the germline V gene (reference sequence). The trim removed 0 bases at V and 7 bases at J, leaving 5 bases unmatched. The CDR3 is 14 residues long. CDR3 nucleotide sequence: TGTGCCAGCAGCTTAGGCAAGGGGGCGGGGACCCAGTACTTC. Translating gives CASSLGKGAGTQYF.

This chain links TRBV19 with TRBJ1-2, with a possible D match to TRBD1 (6 bases). The CDR3 has 12 residues. CDR1 and CDR2 (germline): LNHDA, SQIVND (reference sequence). V lost 6 bases, J lost 3 bases, and 8 bases lay in between. CDR3 sequence: CASSRGYYGYTF. CDR3 DNA: TGTGCCAGTAGCAGGGGATACTATGGCTACACCTTC.

This clone has only one observation. The chain recombines TRBV19 with TRBJ1-2, with 9 bases lining up with TRBD1. J gave up 9 bases and V 4 bases, and 12 bases lay outside the gene matches. The CDR3 contains 15 residues. Germline loops: CDR1 LNHDA, CDR2 SQIVND (reference sequence). The CDR3 nucleotides are TGTGCCAGTAGTACTAACCTTCCGGGACAGGGAAGCTACACCTTC. Protein sequence: CASSTNLPGQGSYTF.

This clone was recorded a few times. The chain uses TRBV18 and TRBJ2-7; the D gene is possibly TRBD2 (5 bases). CDR3 length: 15 amino acids. The germline V gene has CDR1 KGHSH and CDR2 LQKENI. The germline V and J ends were trimmed by 2 bases and 5 bases, with 16 bases remaining between them. The CDR3: CASSPKEVPTDEQYF. The CDR3 DNA is TGTGCCAGCTCACCAAAGGAGGTTCCGACGGACGAGCAGTACTTC.

The rearrangement uses TRBV7-9 and TRBJ1-1; D possibly corresponds to TRBD1 (5 bases). The CDR3 runs 14 residues. Germline V gene data show CDR1 as SEHNR and CDR2 as FQNEAQ (reference sequence). Trimming left V 5 bases short and J 5 bases short, with 15 bases between. CDR3 loop: CASSPAGRTTEAFF. CDR3 nucleotide sequence: TGTGCCAGCAGCCCAGCGGGACGTACGACTGAAGCTTTCTTT. Drawing the rest from reference TRBV7-9 and TRBJ1-1, the complete variable domain is DTGVSQNPRHKITKRGQNVTFRCDPISEHNRLYWYRQTLGQGPEFLTYFQNEAQLEKSRLLSDRFSAERPKGSFSTLEIQRTEQGDSAMYLCASSPAGRTTEAFFGQGTRLTVV.

This chain uses TRBV7-3 with TRBJ2-1; 13 bases are a match to TRBD2. The CDR3 sequence is 16 residues long. The ends lost 4 bases at V and 4 bases at J; junction bases unmatched: 4. Per germline, CDR1 SGHTA and CDR2 FQGTGA. DNA for the CDR3: TGTGCCAGCAGCTCTAGACTAGCGGGAGGATACAATGAGCAGTTCTTC. Translated: CASSSRLAGGYNEQFF.

V gene TRBV4-1 combines with J gene TRBJ2-7; D gene ambiguous. V lost 0 bases and J 1 base, leaving 10 bases between the germline ends. This CDR3 is built from 15 residues. Per germline, CDR1 MGHRA and CDR2 YSYEKL. The CDR3 protein is CASSQDKGGSYEQYF. CDR3 in DNA: TGCGCCAGCAGCCAAGATAAGGGTGGGTCCTACGAGCAGTACTTC.

The rearrangement joins TRBV19 to TRBJ1-2, with a weak D call TRBD1 (6 bases). The V end lost 1 base, the J end lost 1 base, and 10 bases lay between the germline ends. The germline V gene has CDR1 LNHDA and CDR2 SQIVND (reference sequence). The CDR3 covers 15 residues. Here the CDR3 DNA reads TGTGCCAGTAGTATAGTAGGACAGCTTAACTATGGCTACACCTTC. Translation gives CASSIVGQLNYGYTF.

V and J are TRBV28 and TRBJ2-4; TRBD1 aligns across 8 bases. CDR1 is MDHEN, CDR2 SYDVKM, per germline. V lost 6 bases and J lost 6; bases outside the gene matches: 4. The CDR3 consists of 13 residues. In DNA form, the CDR3 reads TGTGCCAGCAGCTGGACAGGGAGAAACATTCAGTACTTC. Translation gives CASSWTGRNIQYF. Full variable domain (outside the CDR3, taken from reference TRBV28 and TRBJ2-4): DVKVTQSSRYLVKRTGEKVFLECVQDMDHENMFWYRQDPGLGLRLIYFSYDVKMKEKGDIPEGYSVSREKKERFSLILESASTNQTSMYLCASSWTGRNIQYFGAGTRLSVL.

The CDR3 protein is CASSIQGLAQTYEQYF. CDR3 bases: TGTGCCAGTAGTATCCAGGGACTAGCGCAGACCTACGAGCAGTACTTC. The chain is built from TRBV19 and TRBJ2-7; TRBD2 matches at 10 bases. J was trimmed by 2 bases and V by 3 bases; bases with no gene match: 7. CDR1 is LNHDA and CDR2 is SQIVND in the germline V gene (reference sequence). The CDR3 runs to 16 residues.

The rearrangement joins TRBV6-5 to TRBJ2-1, with 7 bases fitting TRBD2. The CDR3 sequence is 15 residues long. Trimming cost V 2 bases and J 7 bases; bases outside gene matches: 8. Germline V gives CDR1 MNHEY, CDR2 SVGAGI. The CDR3 protein is CASSYVGGPENEQFF. In DNA form, the CDR3 reads TGTGCCAGCAGTTACGTGGGAGGGCCTGAAAATGAGCAGTTCTTC.

The rearrangement joins TRBV6-5 to TRBJ2-7; D tentatively fits TRBD1 or TRBD2 (6 bases each). The germline V and J ends were trimmed by 7 bases and 0 bases, with 16 bases remaining between them. This CDR3 spans 15 amino acids. Germline V gene data show CDR1 as MNHEY and CDR2 as SVGAGI. DNA for the CDR3: TGTGCCAGCACTCCCACCGGGGGCAGCTCCTACGAGCAGTACTTC. Amino acids: CASTPTGGSSYEQYF.

V is TRBV7-9 and J is TRBJ1-5; maybe TRBD1 (5 bases). Trimming removed 2 bases at V and 0 bases at J, with 14 bases between. The CDR3 is 17 residues long. Germline lookup yields CDR1 SEHNR and CDR2 FQNEAQ (reference sequence). The CDR3 DNA sequence: TGTGCCAGCAGCTTATATACAGGAGAATATAGCAATCAGCCCCAGCATTTT. As protein: CASSLYTGEYSNQPQHF.